A selection of T cell receptor beta chains follows, all from one sample in a study of T cell repertoires in cytomegalovirus infection. One entry per CDR3 protein, called by TCRdb with MiXCR from the reads. This sample has 360,000 or so distinct CDR3 sequences, with roughly 34% found just once. The antigens these receptors bind are not known. This specimen was cultured PBMCs, taken from culture after CMV antigen stimulation. The receptors here all came from a human donor in good health (CMV status not recorded). Some clones in this sample may be carry-over from other donors' samples. CDR3s include the opening cysteine and the closing phenylalanine or tryptophan. D genes are given only for firm matches. Size tells how often a clone was seen (once, few, many) or the class of an expanded clone, and some rows leave it out.

J gene | D gene | V gene | clone size | CDR3 DNA | CDR3 protein
TRBJ1-3 | - | TRBV7-2 | few | TGTGCCAGCACCTTGGGGAGATCTTCTGGAAACACCATATATTTT | CASTLGRSSGNTIYF
TRBJ2-3 | - | TRBV19 | - | TGTGCCAGTAACCCCAGGGTTTCTAGCACAGATACGCAGTATTTT | CASNPRVSSTDTQYF
TRBJ2-1 | - | TRBV3-1 | once | TGTGCCAGCAGCCAAGAGGGGCCCGGGATACCGTTCTTC | CASSQEGPGIPFF
TRBJ2-7 | TRBD2 | TRBV20-1 | few | TGCAGTGCTAGAACCCCGGGACTAGGGATCGACGAGCAGTACTTC | CSARTPGLGIDEQYF
TRBJ2-4 | TRBD1 | TRBV7-2 | - | TGTGCCAGCAGCAATGCTCCCTCTCTCCGGGACAGGGGGATTGACATTCAGTACTTC | CASSNAPSLRDRGIDIQYF
TRBJ2-1 | TRBD2 | TRBV7-6 | - | TGTGCCAGCAGCTTAGCTAGGGGCGGGAGGGAAATCTTC | CASSLARGGREIF
TRBJ2-2 | - | TRBV7-8 | many | TGTGCCAGCAGCTACCTCTTGAACCGCGGGGAGCTGTTTTTT | CASSYLLNRGELFF
TRBJ2-1 | TRBD2 | TRBV7-8 | many | TGTGCCAGCAGCTTAGTCGTGACTAGCGGGAGGGCCCGGAATGAGCAGTTCTTC | CASSLVVTSGRARNEQFF
TRBJ2-3 | - | TRBV11-3 | few | TGTGCCAGCAGCTTAGGTCCACGACAGGATACGCAGTATTTT | CASSLGPRQDTQYF
TRBJ1-4 | TRBD1 | TRBV7-9 | few | TGTGCCAGCACCCCGGACAGGGATGAAAAACTGTTTTTT | CASTPDRDEKLFF
TRBJ1-1 | TRBD1 | TRBV2 | - | TGTGCCAGCAGCGTTGACAGGGTTCTGGGCTTGGGTGAAGCTTTCTTT | CASSVDRVLGLGEAFF
TRBJ2-7 | - | TRBV7-2 | few | TGTGCCAGCACCACTCCCGGGAGTTACGAGCAGTACTTC | CASTTPGSYEQYF
TRBJ2-7 | TRBD2 | TRBV5-6 | few | TGTGCCAGCAGCTTGGCCCTAGCGGGCTACGAGCAGTACTTC | CASSLALAGYEQYF
TRBJ2-1 | - | TRBV29-1 | - | TGCAGCGTTCTCACGGGGGGCGGGCATGAGCAGTTCTTC | CSVLTGGGHEQFF
TRBJ1-2 | TRBD1 | TRBV19 | - | TGTGCCAGTAGTTCCCTCGACAGGGGCGTCTATGGCTACACCTTC | CASSSLDRGVYGYTF
TRBJ1-1 | - | TRBV6-2/TRBV6-3 | - | TGTGCCAGCAGTTACCCGTCCCCAGGCGAAGCTTTCTTT | CASSYPSPGEAFF
TRBJ2-1 | TRBD2 | TRBV7-3 | few | TGTGCCAGCAGCTTACAGCTAGCGGGAGGGGGGGACAATGAGCAGTTCTTC | CASSLQLAGGGDNEQFF